Shown below are 23 T cell receptor beta chains from a single sample sequenced in a study of neurological immune-mediated disorders. TCRdb recomputed calls from the 5' RACE reads with MiXCR, one row per CDR3 protein. The sample includes 55,000 to 65,000 distinct CDR3 sequences, roughly 3.5% of them seen just once. The sample consisted of PBMCs. The origin of the receptors is a woman in her twenties or thirties with multiple sclerosis.

This clonotype was observed a few times. The J gene is TRBJ2-2, the V gene TRBV10-3; 7 nucleotides line up with TRBD2. This CDR3 is built from 15 residues. Germline CDR1 reads ENHRY; CDR2 reads SYGVKD. V shed 10 bases, J shed 1 base, and the junction held 9 bases outside the gene matches. CDR3 in amino acids: CASRLTSENTGELFF. In DNA form, the CDR3 reads TGTGCCAGCCGACTTACTAGCGAGAACACCGGGGAGCTGTTTTTT.

This clonotype has ten or more counts. The CDR3 nucleotides read TGTGCCACCAGTGAAGGGGTGGGCTCCTACAATGAGCAGTTCTTC. This gives the protein CATSEGVGSYNEQFF. This chain joins TRBV24-1 and TRBJ2-1, with D maybe TRBD1 (5 bases). Between the trimmed V and J ends, which lost 4 bases and 0 bases, there was a span of 9 bases. The CDR3 is 15 amino acids. Germline V gene data show CDR1 as KGHDR and CDR2 as SFDVKD.

This clonotype was recorded many times. The chain has TRBV28 and TRBJ2-7, with D perhaps matching TRBD1 (6 bases). The CDR3 has 14 amino acids. V lost 10 bases to trimming and J lost 4 bases, with 20 bases between them. Germline V gene sequence: CDR1 MDHEN, CDR2 SYDVKM. CDR3 sequence: CATRRPGTSYEQYF. The CDR3 DNA reads TGTGCCACTAGGAGACCTGGGACATCTTACGAGCAGTACTTC. The variable domain in full, completed from reference TRBV28 and TRBJ2-7, reads DVKVTQSSRYLVKRTGEKVFLECVQDMDHENMFWYRQDPGLGLRLIYFSYDVKMKEKGDIPEGYSVSREKKERFSLILESASTNQTSMYLCATRRPGTSYEQYFGPGTRLTVT.

This clonotype was observed many times. The rearrangement joins TRBV28 to TRBJ2-7, with unresolved D. Per germline, CDR1 MDHEN and CDR2 SYDVKM. The V gene lost 5 bases and the J gene lost 2 bases, with 10 bases spanning the gap. The CDR3 contains 13 residues. CDR3 nucleotides: TGTGCCAGCAGTACGACGGATACCTACGAGCAGTACTTC. The encoded protein is CASSTTDTYEQYF. Variable domain in full (rest from reference TRBV28 and TRBJ2-7): DVKVTQSSRYLVKRTGEKVFLECVQDMDHENMFWYRQDPGLGLRLIYFSYDVKMKEKGDIPEGYSVSREKKERFSLILESASTNQTSMYLCASSTTDTYEQYFGPGTRLTVT.

The chain employs TRBV6-5 and TRBJ2-3, with D perhaps assigned TRBD1 or TRBD2 (5 bases each). The V end was cut by 4 bases, the J end by 8 bases, with 13 bases between. The CDR3 runs 13 residues. CDR1 and CDR2 from the germline V gene are MNHEY and SVGAGI. The CDR3 protein is CASSSRTRGTQYF. As DNA, the CDR3 is TGTGCCAGCAGTTCTCGGACGAGGGGTACGCAGTATTTT.

This clonotype was counted many times. The V call is TRBV5-6, the J call TRBJ2-7; D unresolved. Germline CDR1 and CDR2: SGHDT and YYEEEE. This CDR3 comprises 13 residues. Trimming removed 4 bases at V and 7 bases at J, with 15 bases between. CDR3 nucleotide sequence: TGTGCCAGCAGCAGCGACCCCTCGAGGGAGCAGTACTTC. Its translation: CASSSDPSREQYF.

This clonotype occurred many times. The V call is TRBV12-3 or TRBV12-4, the J call TRBJ1-1; D gene unclear. The CDR3 is 14 residues long. Trimming left V 7 bases short and J 1 base short, with 13 bases between. CDR3 in amino acids: CASTGGGANTEAFF. Here the CDR3 DNA reads TGTGCCAGCACCGGAGGTGGAGCGAACACTGAAGCTTTCTTT.

The table lists this clonotype with many counts. The J gene is TRBJ2-5, the V gene TRBV12-3 or TRBV12-4; D gene uncertain. V was shortened by 1 base and J by 2 bases, with 8 bases between the two germline ends. The CDR3 is 14 residues long. CDR3 residues: CASSLGVGQETQYF. The CDR3 DNA reads as TGTGCCAGCAGTTTAGGGGTGGGTCAAGAGACCCAGTACTTC.

In this sample, this clonotype turned up many times. The chain employs TRBV4-3 and TRBJ2-6; D is perhaps TRBD1 or TRBD2 (5 bases each). This CDR3 contains 16 residues. From germline, CDR1 is LGHNA and CDR2 YSLEER. V lost 1 base to trimming and J lost 3 bases, with 10 bases between them. CDR3 nucleotide sequence: TGCGCCAGCAGCCAAGCCAGAGGGGATGGGGCCAACGTCCTGACTTTC. This encodes CASSQARGDGANVLTF.

This clonotype came up many times. The chain uses TRBV2 and TRBJ2-3, with TRBD2 identical over 13 bases. J lost 4 bases, V lost 6 bases, and 7 bases had no gene match. The CDR3 spans 16 residues. Germline CDR1 reads SNHLY; CDR2 reads FYNNEI. The CDR3 DNA reads as TGTGCCAGCAGGAGCCGACTAGCGGGGGGTGCAGATACGCAGTATTTT. Encoded protein: CASRSRLAGGADTQYF.

Turning to this clonotype: This could be a read error, since a much larger clone is one nucleotide away. This chain connects TRBV5-1 to TRBJ1-1; TRBD1 is a possible D gene (5 bases). Germline V gene data show CDR1 as SGHRS and CDR2 as YFSETQ. CDR3 length: 17 residues. Trimming stripped 4 bases from V and 4 bases from J, with 23 bases between. CDR3 DNA sequence: TGCGCCAGCAGCCCTTGGCGGGGCGGGAAGGCGGGCACTGAAGCTTTCTTT. It specifies CASSPWRGGKAGTEAFF.

This clonotype showed up many times. The chain links TRBV15 to TRBJ1-1; D ambiguous. V was trimmed by 6 bases and J by 1 base, leaving 12 bases between them. The CDR3 runs 14 residues. Germline CDR1 reads LNHNV; CDR2 reads YYDKDF (reference sequence). The CDR3 is CATRRTIGNTEAFF. CDR3 DNA: TGTGCCACCAGAAGGACGATAGGGAACACTGAAGCTTTCTTT.

This clonotype appeared many times. This chain joins TRBV5-1 and TRBJ1-2; no reliable D call. This CDR3 region has 15 residues. V was clipped by 4 bases and J by 6 bases, with 19 bases between them. Germline V gene lookup returns CDR1 SGHRS and CDR2 YFSETQ. The CDR3 loop is CASSDDVLSRNGYTF. As DNA, the CDR3 is TGCGCCAGCAGCGACGACGTCCTTAGCAGGAATGGCTACACCTTC. The entire variable domain, with the rest obtained from reference TRBV5-1 and TRBJ1-2, is as follows: KAGVTQTPRYLIKTRGQQVTLSCSPISGHRSVSWYQQTPGQGLQFLFEYFSETQRNKGNFPGRFSGRQFSNSRSEMNVSTLELGDSALYLCASSDDVLSRNGYTFGSGTRLTVV.

This clonotype has ten or more counts. CDR3 in DNA: TGTGCCAGCAGTTTAAGTCCGGGACAGGGTACAGATACGCAGTATTTT. It encodes CASSLSPGQGTDTQYF. The V gene is TRBV28, the J gene TRBJ2-3; 9 bases align to TRBD1. The germline V gene encodes CDR1 MDHEN and CDR2 SYDVKM. V dropped 2 bases and J dropped 3; count of bases not matched to a gene: 6. There are 16 residues in the CDR3.

This clonotype was seen repeatedly, ten times or more. V and J are TRBV7-6 and TRBJ2-7; D remains unclear. Trimming removed 0 bases from V and 2 bases from J, with 5 bases in between. CDR3 size: 13 residues. CDR1 and CDR2 (germline): SGHVS, FNYEAQ. The CDR3 protein is CASSLAATYEQYF. For the CDR3, the DNA is TGTGCCAGCAGCTTAGCTGCTACCTACGAGCAGTACTTC.

As for this clonotype: A clone one base away is much larger, so this may be a read error. CDR3 DNA sequence: TGCAGTGCTAAAGAAAGCCACACTGAAGCTTTCTTT. This codes for CSAKESHTEAFF. V gene TRBV20-1 combines with J gene TRBJ1-1; D is unresolved. V lost 4 bases and J 3 bases, leaving 9 bases between the germline ends. CDR3 size: 12 residues. Germline CDR1 DFQATT, CDR2 SNEGSKA (reference sequence).

A word on this clonotype: At one end the junction does not follow the germline gene, possibly because of a read error. The chain recombines TRBV11-2 with TRBJ1-5; D is unresolved. This CDR3 comprises 16 residues. Germline V gene data show CDR1 as SGHAT and CDR2 as FQNNGV. The CDR3 loop reads CASSPGSGLSNQPQNF. CDR3 nucleotide sequence: TGTGCCAGCAGCCCGGGAAGCGGACTGAGCAATCAGCCCCAGAATTTT.

This clonotype was recorded many times. The V gene is TRBV7-8, the J gene TRBJ2-3; the D gene is possibly TRBD2 (5 bases). The CDR3 spans 14 residues. Germline CDR1 is SGHVS and CDR2 is FQNEAQ. Between the trimmed V and J ends, which lost 5 bases and 3 bases, there was a span of 12 bases. This CDR3 is CASSPSGPTDTQYF. The CDR3 DNA sequence: TGTGCCAGCAGCCCAAGCGGTCCGACAGATACGCAGTATTTT.

Many counts were recorded for this clonotype. This chain uses TRBV6-5 with TRBJ2-2, with a weak D call TRBD1 (5 bases). The germline V gene encodes CDR1 MNHEY and CDR2 SVGAGI. The CDR3 contains 14 residues. V dropped 6 bases and J dropped 4 bases, with 12 bases sitting between them. Here the CDR3 reads CASRKDTSTGELFF. The CDR3 DNA is TGTGCCAGCAGAAAGGACACCTCCACCGGGGAGCTGTTTTTT.

This clonotype came up many times. The V call is TRBV7-2, the J call TRBJ2-5; no firm D call. There are 14 residues in the CDR3. Trimming cost V 4 bases and J 5 bases, with 14 bases left between them. Germline lookup yields CDR1 SGHTA and CDR2 FQGNSA. CDR3 DNA sequence: TGTGCCAGCAGCTCAGACTCGGGCAGGGAGACCCAGTACTTC. This sequence encodes CASSSDSGRETQYF.

In its sample, this clonotype was seen many times. V usage is TRBV6-2 or TRBV6-3 and J usage is TRBJ2-4; 7 bases align to TRBD1. This CDR3 is 15 amino acids long. CDR1 is MNHEY and CDR2 is SVGEGT in the germline V gene. V lost 6 bases, J lost 8 bases, and 13 bases stayed unmatched. In DNA form, the CDR3 reads TGTGCCAGCAGCCCCGACAGGGTTGGGCGAGACATTCAGTACTTC. Its protein product is CASSPDRVGRDIQYF.

This clonotype occurred many times. This sequence joins TRBV2 and TRBJ1-5; D gene unclear. Germline lookup yields CDR1 SNHLY and CDR2 FYNNEI. CDR3 length: 14 residues. Trimming pared 7 bases from V and 4 bases from J, leaving 14 bases between. The CDR3 spells CASKAGRANQPQHF. The CDR3 DNA follows: TGTGCCAGCAAGGCTGGCCGAGCTAATCAGCCCCAGCATTTT.

This clonotype was detected many times. The genes are TRBV5-1 and TRBJ1-1; D not resolved. The germline gives CDR1 SGHRS, CDR2 YFSETQ. The CDR3 loop spans 16 amino acids. V lost 0 bases and J 3 bases, leaving 15 bases between the germline ends. CDR3 residues: CASSLAEGGTYTEAFF. The CDR3 DNA is TGCGCCAGCAGCTTGGCCGAAGGAGGCACTTACACTGAAGCTTTCTTT.